This entry concerns a single T cell receptor (beta chain). As handled by the study authors: Estimation of nucleated cell counts was performed using reference gene primer amplification. Profiling relied on immunoSEQ multiplex PCR, and the TCRdb table lists in-frame clones only, not all of them. V, J and clone size are taken as reported in that table, and D and trimming were inferred from the DNA itself. The table has a few hundred thousand clones, more than 75% seen once. Germline CDR1 and CDR2: SGHNT and YYREEE (reference sequence). Between the trimmed V and J ends, which lost 4 bases and 5 bases, there was a span of 13 bases. This CDR3 region has 13 residues. This entry belongs to a study of blood T cell repertoires in COVID-19. Study background: Italy, Spain and the United States were the sources of the convalescent and acute COVID-19 samples.

This TCR was sampled from a woman between 45 and 65 years old who had recovered from COVID-19. Source material: peripheral blood. The chain couples TRBV5-4 to TRBJ2-7, with D maybe TRBD2 (5 bases). CDR3 nucleotide sequence: TGTGCCAGCAGCGTAGTGGAGGTCAACGAGCAGTACTTC. Translation: CASSVVEVNEQYF.